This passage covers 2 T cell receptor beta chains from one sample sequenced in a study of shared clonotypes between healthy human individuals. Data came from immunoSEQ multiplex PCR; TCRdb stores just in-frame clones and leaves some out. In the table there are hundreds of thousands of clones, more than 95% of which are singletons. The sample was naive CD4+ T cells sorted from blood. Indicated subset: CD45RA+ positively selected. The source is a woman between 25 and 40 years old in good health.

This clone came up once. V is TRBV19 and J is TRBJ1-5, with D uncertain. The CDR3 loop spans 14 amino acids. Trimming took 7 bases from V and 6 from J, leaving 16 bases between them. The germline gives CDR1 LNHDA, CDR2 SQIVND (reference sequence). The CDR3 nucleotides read TGTGCCAGTACCCCAAGTGGGCGAAGTCAGCCCCAGCATTTT. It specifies CASTPSGRSQPQHF.

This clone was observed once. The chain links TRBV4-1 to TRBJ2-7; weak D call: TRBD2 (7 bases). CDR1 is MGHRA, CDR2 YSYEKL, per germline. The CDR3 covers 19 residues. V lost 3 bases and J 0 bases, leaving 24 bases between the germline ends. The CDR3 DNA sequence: TGCGCCAGCAGCCACGTCCGTGGGGGGGGGACAACCACCTCCTACGAGCAGTACTTC. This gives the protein CASSHVRGGGTTTSYEQYF.